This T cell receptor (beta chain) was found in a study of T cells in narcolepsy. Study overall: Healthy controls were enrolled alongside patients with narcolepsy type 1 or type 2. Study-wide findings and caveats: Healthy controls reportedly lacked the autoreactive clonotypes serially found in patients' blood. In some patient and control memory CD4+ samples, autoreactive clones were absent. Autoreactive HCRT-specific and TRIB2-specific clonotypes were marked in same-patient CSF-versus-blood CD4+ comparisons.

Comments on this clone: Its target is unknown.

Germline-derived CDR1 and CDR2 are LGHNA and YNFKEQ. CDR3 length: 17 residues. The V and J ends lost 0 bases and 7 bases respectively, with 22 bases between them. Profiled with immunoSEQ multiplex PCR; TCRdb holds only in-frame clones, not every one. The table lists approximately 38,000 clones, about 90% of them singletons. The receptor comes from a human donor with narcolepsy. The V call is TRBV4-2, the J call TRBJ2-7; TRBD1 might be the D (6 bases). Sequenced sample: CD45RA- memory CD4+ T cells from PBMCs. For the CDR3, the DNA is TGTGCCAGCAGCCAAGACCGACAGGAAGTATGGCTGGGGGAGCAGTACTTC. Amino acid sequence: CASSQDRQEVWLGEQYF.